Listed below are T cell receptor beta chains from one sample, sequenced in a study of cytomegalovirus exposure and HLA in healthy donors. Method: immunoSEQ multiplex PCR; TCRdb's copy keeps in-frame clones and lacks some. There are about 130,000 clones in the sample; 75% to 85% occur only once, and 3.6% lies in the top ten. The specimen was PBMCs. Receptors were obtained from a man aged 35 to 55 in good health and CMV-seronegative. Each CDR3 is given with its conserved first and last residue. Each record gives: V gene, D gene, J gene, clone size, CDR3 DNA, CDR3 protein. A D gene is named only where the DNA matches it firmly. Some rows have no size entry. The others give once, few or many, or a class for an expanded clone.

V: TRBV18
D: TRBD1
J: TRBJ2-2
size: -
DNA: TGTGCCAGCTCACCCACAGGGGATCGGGAGCTGTTTTTT
CDR3: CASSPTGDRELFF

V: TRBV7-9
D: -
J: TRBJ2-6
size: once
DNA: TGTGCCAGCAGCTTGGAGACGAACTCTGGGGCCAACGTCCTGACTTTC
CDR3: CASSLETNSGANVLTF

V: TRBV6-5
D: TRBD2
J: TRBJ2-4
size: -
DNA: TGTGCCAGCAGTAGGGACTACCTTGACAGTCAGTACTTC
CDR3: CASSRDYLDSQYF

V: TRBV9
D: -
J: TRBJ1-6
size: -
DNA: TGTGCCAGCAGCGTAGCAGACAGGTCCTATAATTCACCCCTCCACTTT
CDR3: CASSVADRSYNSPLHF

V: TRBV7-6
D: TRBD2
J: TRBJ2-3
size: -
DNA: TGTGCCAGCAGCTTAGGACTAGCGGGAGGCGATACGCAGTATTTT
CDR3: CASSLGLAGGDTQYF

V: TRBV21-1
D: -
J: TRBJ2-7
size: -
DNA: TGTGCCAGCAGCAAAGGGAGGGAAAGGGAGCAGTACTTC
CDR3: CASSKGREREQYF

V: TRBV6-1
D: TRBD1
J: TRBJ2-1
size: -
DNA: TGTGCCAGCAGTAAGGGACAGAGCTCCTACAATGAGCAGTTCTTC
CDR3: CASSKGQSSYNEQFF

V: TRBV28
D: -
J: TRBJ1-5
size: -
DNA: TGTGCCGAACGGGGTAGCAATCAGCCCCAGCATTTT
CDR3: CAERGSNQPQHF

V: TRBV6-1
D: TRBD1
J: TRBJ1-1
size: -
DNA: TGTGCCAGCAGTGGCCCCTTTGGGACAGTCATGAACACTGAAGCTTTCTTT
CDR3: CASSGPFGTVMNTEAFF

V: TRBV28
D: -
J: TRBJ1-1
size: -
DNA: TGTGCCAGCAGTTTTCCAGGGTACACTGAAGCTTTCTTT
CDR3: CASSFPGYTEAFF

V: TRBV19
D: -
J: TRBJ2-1
size: few
DNA: TGTGCCAGTACCCCCCGCGGGGACTCCTACAATGAGCAGTTCTTC
CDR3: CASTPRGDSYNEQFF

V: TRBV6-5
D: TRBD1
J: TRBJ2-5
size: few
DNA: TGTGCCAGCAGAACACGGACAGGGGTAGAGACCCAGTACTTC
CDR3: CASRTRTGVETQYF

V: TRBV27
D: -
J: TRBJ2-7
size: few
DNA: TGTGCCAGCAGTTTGGGGGGCTCCTACGAGCAGTACTTC
CDR3: CASSLGGSYEQYF

V: TRBV11-2
D: -
J: TRBJ1-6
size: once
DNA: TGTGCCAGCAGCCCGCTCACCCAGGGAGGTCCTAGACTCCACTTT
CDR3: CASSPLTQGGPRLHF

V: TRBV4-1
D: -
J: TRBJ1-6
size: -
DNA: TGCGCCAGCAGCCAAGCCCTGGACAGCGCCTATAATTCACCCCTCCACTTT
CDR3: CASSQALDSAYNSPLHF

V: TRBV7-9
D: -
J: TRBJ1-1
size: few
DNA: TGTGCCAGCAGCTCTGAAGGGGGTAACACTGAAGCTTTCTTT
CDR3: CASSSEGGNTEAFF

V: TRBV29-1
D: -
J: TRBJ1-1
size: few
DNA: TGCAGCGCCGCCGGGACAAGTCAGACTGAAGCTTTCTTT
CDR3: CSAAGTSQTEAFF

V: TRBV4-3
D: TRBD1
J: TRBJ2-7
size: -
DNA: TGCGCCAGCAGCCAGTACACAGGGACAGGGGCCTACGAGCAGTACTTC
CDR3: CASSQYTGTGAYEQYF

V: TRBV5-1
D: -
J: TRBJ2-3
size: -
DNA: TGCGCCAGCAGCTTGAGAACAGCCTCCACAGATACGCAGTATTTT
CDR3: CASSLRTASTDTQYF

V: TRBV28
D: TRBD2
J: TRBJ2-5
size: -
DNA: TGTGCCAGCAGTTTAGGTCTAGCGGAAGAGACCCAGTACTTC
CDR3: CASSLGLAEETQYF

V: TRBV27
D: TRBD1
J: TRBJ1-2
size: -
DNA: TGTGCCAGCCGAACAGGGGGCCACTATGGCTACACCTTC
CDR3: CASRTGGHYGYTF

V: TRBV11-1
D: -
J: TRBJ1-1
size: -
DNA: TGTGCCAGCAGCGACACCCGTCGAATGAACACTGAAGCTTTCTTT
CDR3: CASSDTRRMNTEAFF

V: TRBV5-1
D: -
J: TRBJ2-7
size: -
DNA: TGCGCCAGCAGCTGGGATGGGGCGCCTTCCCCATCTGGGAGGGAGCAGTACTTC
CDR3: CASSWDGAPSPSGREQYF

V: TRBV6-5
D: -
J: TRBJ2-3
size: -
DNA: TGTGCCAGCACTCTCGCGGGAACGCAGTATTTT
CDR3: CASTLAGTQYF

V: TRBV18
D: -
J: TRBJ1-1
size: -
DNA: TGTGCCAGCTCACCGAGCAGGGTAATAGAGACTGAAGCTTTCTTT
CDR3: CASSPSRVIETEAFF

V: TRBV7-9
D: -
J: TRBJ2-3
size: few
DNA: TGTGCCAGCAGCTTCTTACCAGGGGCGGTGGATACGCAGTATTTT
CDR3: CASSFLPGAVDTQYF

V: TRBV7-8
D: TRBD2
J: TRBJ2-1
size: -
DNA: TGTGCCAGCAGCTTAGGTAGCGGGGGGGTCAATGAGCAGTTCTTC
CDR3: CASSLGSGGVNEQFF

V: TRBV5-1
D: TRBD1
J: TRBJ2-7
size: -
DNA: TGCGCCAGCAGCCCTGAGGACAGGGTCTACGAGCAGTACTTC
CDR3: CASSPEDRVYEQYF

V: TRBV27
D: TRBD1
J: TRBJ1-1
size: -
DNA: TGTGCCAGCAGTTTATCGGGACAGGGTCTTGAAGCTTTCTTT
CDR3: CASSLSGQGLEAFF

V: TRBV2
D: -
J: TRBJ2-7
size: -
DNA: TGTGCCAGCAGTGAACCGGACGAGCAGTACTTC
CDR3: CASSEPDEQYF

V: TRBV4-1
D: -
J: TRBJ1-2
size: -
DNA: TGCGCCAGCAGCCAAGATTCCCGAGCTGTGGATGGCTACACCTTC
CDR3: CASSQDSRAVDGYTF

V: TRBV19
D: -
J: TRBJ1-5
size: -
DNA: TGTGCCAGTAGTCCCGGAGCGGGTCAGGGCCAGCCCCAGCATTTT
CDR3: CASSPGAGQGQPQHF

V: TRBV19
D: -
J: TRBJ1-1
size: -
DNA: TGTGCCAGTAGAAATAGTCACTTCGCTGAAGCTTTCTTT
CDR3: CASRNSHFAEAFF

V: TRBV7-3
D: -
J: TRBJ2-1
size: -
DNA: TGTGCCAGCAGCCTCCTACGGGGGTTAAGCTCCTACAATGAGCAGTTCTTC
CDR3: CASSLLRGLSSYNEQFF

V: TRBV11-2
D: -
J: TRBJ1-3
size: -
DNA: TGTGCCAGCAGCTTATCATATAGCTCTGGAAACACCATATATTTT
CDR3: CASSLSYSSGNTIYF

V: TRBV7-6
D: TRBD1
J: TRBJ2-3
size: -
DNA: TGTGCCAGCAGCTTTTTGGGGACAGCCCAAGGAGCAGATACGCAGTATTTT
CDR3: CASSFLGTAQGADTQYF

V: TRBV2
D: -
J: TRBJ1-5
size: -
DNA: TGTGCCAGCAGCCTAAGCAGGGCTAATCAGCCCCAGCATTTT
CDR3: CASSLSRANQPQHF

V: TRBV7-6
D: -
J: TRBJ1-1
size: -
DNA: TGTGCCAGCAGCTTAGGAGGGGGCACTGAAGCTTTCTTT
CDR3: CASSLGGGTEAFF

V: TRBV10-3
D: -
J: TRBJ2-7
size: -
DNA: TGTGCCTTACGGGCGGGACAGAGTTCCTACGAGCAGTACTTC
CDR3: CALRAGQSSYEQYF

V: TRBV2
D: -
J: TRBJ1-1
size: few
DNA: TGTGCCAGCAGTGAAAGGGGGTTTAGCACTGAAGCTTTCTTT
CDR3: CASSERGFSTEAFF

V: TRBV5-1
D: -
J: TRBJ2-1
size: -
DNA: TGCGCCAGCAGCTTAATCGCACTCTCCTACAATGAGCAGTTCTTC
CDR3: CASSLIALSYNEQFF

V: TRBV11-2
D: -
J: TRBJ1-3
size: -
DNA: TGTGCCAGCAGTCAGGGGCGCGGAGGAAACACCATATATTTT
CDR3: CASSQGRGGNTIYF

V: TRBV25-1
D: TRBD1
J: TRBJ1-6
size: -
DNA: TGTGCCAGCAGGTACGGGACAGATAATTCACCCCTCCACTTT
CDR3: CASRYGTDNSPLHF